In this sample, the clone carrying this TCR beta chain turned up many times. Unique molecular identifiers were incorporated when the TCRbeta library was constructed. One entry per CDR3 protein, called by TCRdb with MiXCR from the PCR reads. The sample carries a few hundred thousand distinct CDR3 sequences, around 9.5% recorded once. The CDR3 totals 14 residues. Trimming removed 3 bases from V and 6 bases from J; junction bases left unmatched: 7. Per the germline V gene, CDR1 is DFQATT and CDR2 is SNEGSKA (reference sequence). The data belong to a study of T-cell reconstitution after alpha-beta-depleted transplantation in children.

This sample comprised PBMCs from the stem cell graft donor, obtained from the stem cell graft. The chain carries TRBV20-1 and TRBJ2-2; TRBD2 aligns across 7 bases. The sequence was collected from a human donor who donated a stem cell graft to a child with acute lymphoblastic leukemia. The CDR3 loop reads CSASWAGRAGELFF. As DNA, the CDR3 is TGCAGTGCTAGTTGGGCGGGGAGGGCCGGGGAGCTGTTTTTT.